This T cell receptor beta chain was identified during a study of cytomegalovirus exposure and HLA in healthy donors. Study at large: A previous analysis identified 100 million or so unique TCR beta sequences derived from some 200 million T cells. Study-level findings and limits: Cytomegalovirus-associated status was assigned to about 160 TCR beta chains. There were some public TCRs occurring in many donors, but most TCR sequences were rare. Association with HLA alleles at 0.05 false discovery rate was found for roughly 17,000 TCR beta sequences in a later analysis.

Turning to this clone: Antigen unknown.

A multiplex PCR was run with 60 Vbeta primers and 13 Jbeta primers. Repertoires were generated with immunoSEQ multiplex PCR, while TCRdb's copy carries only in-frame clones and drops some. The sample has about 120,000 clones; over 60% are singletons. The CDR3 consists of 13 residues. Trimming removed 3 bases from V and 1 base from J, with 7 bases in between. Germline assignment: CDR1 SGHRS and CDR2 YFSETQ. The V and J genes are TRBV5-1 and TRBJ2-5, with no clear D. Material for sequencing was PBMCs. The TCR originated in a middle-aged man in good health and CMV-seropositive. The CDR3 is CASSSSSQETQYF. The CDR3 DNA reads as TGCGCCAGCAGCTCCTCCAGCCAAGAGACCCAGTACTTC.